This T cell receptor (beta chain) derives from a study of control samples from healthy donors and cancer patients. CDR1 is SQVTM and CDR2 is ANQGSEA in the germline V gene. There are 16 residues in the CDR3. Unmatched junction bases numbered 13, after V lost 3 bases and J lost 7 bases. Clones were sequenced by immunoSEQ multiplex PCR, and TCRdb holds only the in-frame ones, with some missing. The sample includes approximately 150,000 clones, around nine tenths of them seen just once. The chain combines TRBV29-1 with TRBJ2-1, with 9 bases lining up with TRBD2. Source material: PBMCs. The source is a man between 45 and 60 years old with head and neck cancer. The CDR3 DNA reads TGCAGCGTTGAGAGAAGGAGTAGCGGGAGTAAGAATGAGCAGTTCTTC. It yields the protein CSVERRSSGSKNEQFF.